What follows are 26 T cell receptor beta chains derived from one specimen sequenced in a study of response to subunit inactivated influenza vaccine. TCRdb re-analysed the RT-PCR reads in MiXCR, keeping a single row per CDR3 protein. This table holds 700,000 to 900,000 distinct CDR3 sequences, roughly 20% found once. The sample in question was PBMCs from blood, obtained more than 4 days after vaccination. These receptors all come from a man in his fifties who received an inactivated influenza vaccine.

This clonotype was found a few times. The rearrangement uses TRBV11-2 and TRBJ2-3; D is unresolved. CDR1 SGHAT and CDR2 FQNNGV come from the germline V gene. Between the trimmed V and J ends, which lost 0 bases and 8 bases, there was a span of 9 bases. This CDR3 contains 13 residues. In nucleotides, the CDR3 is TGTGCCAGCAGCTTAGAACGAGCCCGTACGCAGTATTTT. This gives the protein CASSLERARTQYF.

The chain uses TRBV6-1 and TRBJ2-2; 8 bases fit TRBD2. J was trimmed by 4 bases and V by 8 bases; bases with no gene match: 3. This CDR3 has 13 residues. Germline assignment: CDR1 MNHNS and CDR2 SASEGT. The CDR3 coding sequence is TGTGCCAGCGGTCTAGCGGGCACCGGGGAGCTGTTTTTT. Translation: CASGLAGTGELFF.

This clonotype was detected a few times. J is TRBJ2-7 and V is TRBV11-2; no clear D. The CDR3 covers 9 residues. Germline-derived CDR1 and CDR2 are SGHAT and FQNNGV. The V and J ends lost 3 bases and 12 bases respectively, with 6 bases between them. CDR3 region: CASSLALYF. CDR3 nucleotides: TGTGCCAGCAGCTTGGCCCTGTACTTC.

The V and J genes are TRBV19 and TRBJ1-1, with D possibly being TRBD1 (5 bases). Looked up from germline, CDR1 is LNHDA and CDR2 is SQIVND (reference sequence). There are 16 residues in the CDR3. The V and J ends lost 2 bases and 1 base respectively, with 14 bases between them. Here the CDR3 reads CASSISGLGSNTEAFF. The DNA for the CDR3 is TGTGCCAGTAGTATATCGGGGCTGGGTTCGAACACTGAAGCTTTCTTT.

This clonotype occurred a few times. This sequence joins TRBV11-1 and TRBJ2-2; unclear D gene. Trimming took 7 bases from V and 2 from J, leaving 5 bases between them. CDR1 and CDR2 from the germline V gene are SGHAT and FQDESV (reference sequence). CDR3 length: 12 amino acids. The CDR3 region is CASKKNTGELFF. The CDR3 DNA follows: TGTGCCAGCAAGAAAAACACCGGGGAGCTGTTTTTT.

This clonotype has ten or more counts. The rearrangement uses TRBV7-2 and TRBJ2-1; weak D call: TRBD2 (6 bases). Germline V gene lookup returns CDR1 SGHTA and CDR2 FQGNSA. V shed 5 bases and J shed 4 bases, with 15 bases lying between them. The CDR3 contains 15 residues. The CDR3 here is CASSPLAKRYNEQFF. CDR3 in DNA: TGTGCCAGCAGCCCACTAGCAAAACGTTACAATGAGCAGTTCTTC.

On this clonotype itself: The germline gene is not matched at one end of the junction; a read error may be the cause. This chain connects TRBV7-7 to TRBJ2-1, with D perhaps TRBD2 (5 bases). Germline V lookup: CDR1 SSHAT, CDR2 FNYEAQ (reference sequence). The CDR3 has 15 residues. CDR3 loop: CASSLGFGGSNEQFF. In DNA form, the CDR3 reads TGTGCTAGCAGCTTAGGGTTTGGCGGGTCCAATGAGCAGTTCTTC. Full variable domain (remainder filled in from reference TRBV7-7 and TRBJ2-1): GAGVSQSPRYKVTKRGQDVTLRCDPISSHATLYWYQQALGQGPEFLTYFNYEAQPDKSGLPSDRFSAERPEGSISTLTIQRTEQRDSAMYRCASSLGFGGSNEQFFGPGTRLTVL.

This clonotype occurred a few times. The rearrangement uses TRBV11-2 and TRBJ1-1; D remains unclear. Trimming took 8 bases from V and 11 from J, leaving 18 bases between them. The germline CDR1 and CDR2 sequences are SGHAT and FQNNGV. This CDR3 comprises 12 residues. The CDR3 protein is CASQTASQSAFF. The CDR3 DNA reads as TGTGCCAGCCAAACGGCCAGCCAGTCGGCTTTCTTT.

Many counts were recorded for this clonotype. The chain links TRBV15 to TRBJ2-5; TRBD2 agrees at 8 bases. After removal of 3 bases from V and 5 bases from J, the junction contained 5 bases not matched to a gene. Germline CDR1 reads LNHNV; CDR2 reads YYDKDF (reference sequence). This CDR3 region has 14 residues. In nucleotides, the CDR3 is TGTGCCACCAGCAGCCGGGGGGGTGGGGAGACCCAGTACTTC. Residues: CATSSRGGGETQYF.

There are a few counts of this clonotype. V gene TRBV20-1 combines with J gene TRBJ2-1; tentatively, D is TRBD2 (6 bases). V was trimmed by 2 bases and J by 7 bases, leaving 24 bases between them. In germline, CDR1 is DFQATT, CDR2 SNEGSKA (reference sequence). The CDR3 extends over 17 amino acids. CDR3 amino acids: CSARPLFLGGVGNEQFF. CDR3 DNA sequence: TGCAGTGCTAGACCACTTTTTTTGGGGGGAGTTGGGAATGAGCAGTTCTTC.

The gene calls are TRBV5-5 and TRBJ2-7, with TRBD1 identical over 9 bases. The V gene end was trimmed by 1 base and the J gene end by 1 base; junction bases not matched to a gene: 6. The CDR3 extends over 16 amino acids. Germline lookup yields CDR1 SGHKS and CDR2 YYEKEE (reference sequence). CDR3 region: CASSLYPGQGSYEQYF. CDR3 DNA sequence: TGTGCCAGCAGCTTGTACCCGGGACAGGGATCCTACGAGCAGTACTTC.

The chain combines TRBV5-1 with TRBJ1-1; D gene ambiguous. CDR1 is SGHRS and CDR2 is YFSETQ in the germline V gene. Trimming shortened V by 0 bases and J by 10 bases, and 13 bases separated the two germline ends. CDR3 length: 13 residues. CDR3 DNA sequence: TGCGCCAGCAGCTTGGACCAACCCCGGGTAGCTTTCTTT. Protein sequence: CASSLDQPRVAFF.

The genes are TRBV11-1 and TRBJ2-1; 11 bases agree with TRBD2. The CDR3 contains 19 residues. J was trimmed by 8 bases and V by 1 base; bases with no gene match: 16. Germline V gives CDR1 SGHAT, CDR2 FQDESV (reference sequence). The CDR3 protein is CASSLGASGRSLIRDEQFF. CDR3 DNA: TGTGCCAGCAGCTTAGGTGCTAGCGGGAGGTCCCTTATCCGGGATGAGCAGTTCTTC.

This clonotype came up a few times. The chain couples TRBV5-6 to TRBJ2-7, with D perhaps TRBD1 (5 bases). The germline CDR1 and CDR2 sequences are SGHDT and YYEEEE. The V end lost 0 bases, the J end lost 2 bases, and 12 bases lay between the germline ends. This CDR3 is 15 amino acids long. The DNA for the CDR3 is TGTGCCAGCAGCTTGGACAGGAGCTACACCTACGAGCAGTACTTC. The encoded protein is CASSLDRSYTYEQYF.

The gene calls are TRBV20-1 and TRBJ2-1, with 8 nucleotides matching TRBD2. CDR1 DFQATT and CDR2 SNEGSKA come from the germline V gene (reference sequence). With 3 bases clipped from V and 9 bases from J, the junction kept 7 bases outside the gene matches. CDR3 size: 13 residues. CDR3 sequence (DNA): TGCAGTGCTAGTGTTAGCGGGATTGGTGAGCAGTTCTTC. Translation gives CSASVSGIGEQFF.

The chain recombines TRBV7-2 with TRBJ2-7, with 9 bases matching TRBD2. There are 15 residues in the CDR3. V shed 5 bases, J shed 2 bases, and the junction held 7 bases outside the gene matches. Germline assignment: CDR1 SGHTA and CDR2 FQGNSA. CDR3 DNA: TGTGCCAGCAGCCCCTCGGGACTAGCAGCCTACGAGCAGTACTTC. Protein: CASSPSGLAAYEQYF.

This clonotype came up many times. The genes are TRBV7-9 and TRBJ2-3; D gene ambiguous. Germline V gene lookup returns CDR1 SEHNR and CDR2 FQNEAQ (reference sequence). The CDR3 is 11 amino acids. Trimming removed 5 bases at V and 5 bases at J, with 5 bases between. The CDR3 is CASSEVDTQYF. CDR3 sequence (DNA): TGTGCCAGCAGCGAAGTAGATACGCAGTATTTT.

The chain joins TRBV5-1 to TRBJ1-4, with D hard to call. Germline V gene lookup returns CDR1 SGHRS and CDR2 YFSETQ. This CDR3 region has 15 residues. V lost 2 bases and J lost 8, with 16 bases in between. The CDR3 loop reads CASSFGRTRGEKLFF. CDR3 bases: TGCGCCAGCAGCTTCGGACGCACCCGAGGGGAAAAACTGTTTTTT.

This clonotype was detected only a few times. The V gene is TRBV20-1, the J gene TRBJ2-3, with unresolved D. Germline V gives CDR1 DFQATT, CDR2 SNEGSKA (reference sequence). The V gene lost 0 bases and the J gene lost 0 bases, with 13 bases spanning the gap. The CDR3 has 16 amino acids. The CDR3 sequence is CSARDSHRSSTDTQYF. CDR3 nucleotides: TGCAGTGCTAGAGATAGTCACCGGTCTAGCACAGATACGCAGTATTTT.

This clonotype was counted only a few times. This chain joins TRBV7-9 and TRBJ2-5; no clear D gene. CDR3 size: 13 residues. Trimming took off 3 bases at V and 0 bases at J, with 5 bases between the two ends. Germline loops: CDR1 SEHNR, CDR2 FQNEAQ (reference sequence). This CDR3 is CASSFYYQETQYF. Here the CDR3 DNA reads TGTGCCAGCAGCTTCTACTACCAAGAGACCCAGTACTTC.

The chain links TRBV12-3 or TRBV12-4 to TRBJ2-2; D perhaps matches TRBD1 (6 bases). This CDR3 has 15 residues. V was pared by 5 bases and J by 4 bases, with 14 bases between. The CDR3: CASSRPGDRTGELFF. DNA of the CDR3: TGTGCCAGCAGTCGACCAGGGGATCGCACCGGGGAGCTGTTTTTT.

This clonotype was counted only a few times. The chain joins TRBV10-3 to TRBJ2-7; D unresolved. This CDR3 contains 13 residues. Trimming removed 10 bases at V and 2 bases at J, with 15 bases between. Germline V lookup: CDR1 ENHRY, CDR2 SYGVKD. CDR3: CATRLMETYEQYF. DNA of the CDR3: TGTGCCACACGATTGATGGAAACCTACGAGCAGTACTTC.

The chain recombines TRBV11-2 with TRBJ2-2; the D is unclear. Trimming took 5 bases from V and 5 from J, leaving 12 bases between them. From germline, CDR1 is SGHAT and CDR2 FQNNGV. This CDR3 is built from 14 residues. This CDR3 reads CASSVGVRTGELFF. CDR3 DNA: TGTGCCAGCAGCGTAGGCGTGCGGACCGGGGAGCTGTTTTTT.

The chain recombines TRBV7-3 with TRBJ1-5, with 7 bases lining up with TRBD1. Germline trimming cut 10 bases from V and 6 bases from J; bases unmatched to any gene: 6. Germline CDR1 is SGHTA and CDR2 is FQGTGA. The CDR3 consists of 12 residues. CDR3 nucleotides: TGTGCCACCGACAGGGAAGGTCAGCCCCAGCATTTT. This encodes CATDREGQPQHF.

This clonotype has ten or more counts. The rearrangement joins TRBV15 to TRBJ1-1; 11 bases are a match to TRBD1. With V trimmed by 1 base and J by 7 bases, 5 bases remained unmatched. Germline V gene data show CDR1 as LNHNV and CDR2 as YYDKDF (reference sequence). The CDR3 is 15 residues long. In DNA form, the CDR3 reads TGTGCCACCAGCAGAGCTGGACAGGGGGCGAATGAAGCTTTCTTT. It is translated as CATSRAGQGANEAFF.

This clonotype was observed a handful of times. J is TRBJ2-2 and V is TRBV7-2; D is tentatively TRBD1 or TRBD2 (6 bases each). Germline V lookup: CDR1 SGHTA, CDR2 FQGNSA. V was pared by 1 base and J by 7 bases, with 16 bases between. The CDR3 spans 16 residues. The CDR3 nucleotides read TGTGCCAGCAGCTTAGTTGGGGGGCATATGGGCGGGGAGCTGTTTTTT. Residues: CASSLVGGHMGGELFF.